The present entry profiles one T cell receptor (beta chain) with its context. This sample is part of a study of blood T cell repertoires in COVID-19. Authors' methods: Amplifying reference gene primers gave estimates of nucleated cell counts. Assay used: immunoSEQ multiplex PCR; TCRdb lists only in-frame clones, some missing. Clone size and the V and J calls come from that table; the DNA yielded D and trimming. The table includes around 70,000 clones, roughly 88% detected once. This CDR3 is 14 amino acids long. After removal of 1 base from V and 4 bases from J, the junction contained 2 bases not matched to a gene. Germline V gene lookup returns CDR1 SGHKS and CDR2 YYEKEE (reference sequence).

The rearrangement links TRBV5-5 to TRBJ2-3, with 8 nucleotides matching TRBD2. This clonotype was obtained from a woman older than 75 with active or convalescent COVID-19. Sample: peripheral blood. The CDR3 here is CASSLRGGSDTQYF. The CDR3 DNA reads TGTGCCAGCAGCTTGCGGGGGGGCTCAGATACGCAGTATTTT. The variable domain in full, with the rest retrieved from reference TRBV5-5 and TRBJ2-3, is DAGVTQSPTHLIKTRGQQVTLRCSPISGHKSVSWYQQVLGQGPQFIFQYYEKEERGRGNFPDRFSARQFPNYSSELNVNALLLGDSALYLCASSLRGGSDTQYFGPGTRLTVL.